These T cell receptor beta chains were read from a single sample in a study of blood T cell repertoires in COVID-19. Clones were sequenced by immunoSEQ multiplex PCR, and TCRdb holds only the in-frame ones, with some missing. This table holds roughly 100,000 clones, around 91% found once. Sequencing was done on a sample of peripheral blood. These receptors were taken from a man between 18 and 35 years old with COVID-19, enrolled during active disease. The conserved cysteine and the conserved F or W are not part of the CDR3 here.

J gene: TRBJ1-1; V gene: TRBV7-2; CDR3 protein: ASTPHANSNTEAF
J gene: TRBJ1-2; V gene: TRBV28; CDR3 protein: ASSLWGEDYGYT
J gene: TRBJ2-1; V gene: TRBV18; CDR3 protein: ASSPRLADQSEQF
J gene: TRBJ2-7; V gene: TRBV6-2/TRBV6-3; CDR3 protein: ASSFSGGSDEQY
J gene: TRBJ2-3; V gene: TRBV7-2; CDR3 protein: ASSLAFWTSGPTDTQY
J gene: TRBJ2-7; V gene: TRBV24-1; CDR3 protein: ATSAGRDYEQY
J gene: TRBJ1-1; V gene: TRBV7-2; CDR3 protein: ASSLRYGQGSEAF
J gene: TRBJ2-7; V gene: TRBV5-6; CDR3 protein: ASSAPPGQRTYEQY
J gene: TRBJ1-4; V gene: TRBV5-1; CDR3 protein: ASSPDTATNEKLF
J gene: TRBJ2-7; V gene: TRBV5-4; CDR3 protein: ASSQGQIYEQY
J gene: TRBJ2-7; V gene: TRBV30; CDR3 protein: AWTGRGLSYEQY
J gene: TRBJ2-1; V gene: TRBV28; CDR3 protein: ASTHRGGTSYNEQF
J gene: TRBJ1-4; V gene: TRBV10-3; CDR3 protein: AISPSDGTENEKLL
J gene: TRBJ1-3; V gene: TRBV30; CDR3 protein: AWSDISGGNTIY
J gene: TRBJ2-7; V gene: TRBV6-1; CDR3 protein: ASSEDRGKKQY
J gene: TRBJ2-1; V gene: TRBV5-1; CDR3 protein: ASSLRPGEYYEQF
J gene: TRBJ2-1; V gene: TRBV7-2; CDR3 protein: ASRLSGSESQF
J gene: TRBJ2-2; V gene: TRBV30; CDR3 protein: AWSADGAGGTGELF
J gene: TRBJ2-7; V gene: TRBV6-2/TRBV6-3; CDR3 protein: ASSYSSPGLDEQY
J gene: TRBJ2-5; V gene: TRBV14; CDR3 protein: ASSLNLAGGETQY
J gene: TRBJ2-2; V gene: TRBV21-1; CDR3 protein: ASSKGERGPNTGELF
J gene: TRBJ2-2; V gene: TRBV11-3; CDR3 protein: ASSFGGNGELF
J gene: TRBJ2-7; V gene: TRBV27; CDR3 protein: ASSFLGRPYEQY
J gene: TRBJ2-7; V gene: TRBV11-2; CDR3 protein: ASSKGQGFSYEQY
J gene: TRBJ1-2; V gene: TRBV6-5; CDR3 protein: ASSRTGEDYGYT
J gene: TRBJ2-3; V gene: TRBV5-1; CDR3 protein: ASSRTGSRTDTQY
J gene: TRBJ2-1; V gene: TRBV4-1; CDR3 protein: ASSRRDRLFSYNEQF
J gene: TRBJ1-1; V gene: TRBV9; CDR3 protein: ASSVVVRGTGNTEAF
J gene: TRBJ2-2; V gene: TRBV5-1; CDR3 protein: ASSLGLAGVSPNTGELF
J gene: TRBJ2-2; V gene: TRBV5-1; CDR3 protein: ASSLRLAGNTGELF
J gene: TRBJ2-3; V gene: TRBV7-2; CDR3 protein: ASSPGLAGGTDTQY
J gene: TRBJ2-7; V gene: TRBV6-2/TRBV6-3; CDR3 protein: ASSYGAAYEQY
J gene: TRBJ2-3; V gene: TRBV21-1; CDR3 protein: ASSGRGTVSTDTQY
J gene: TRBJ2-3; V gene: TRBV6-2/TRBV6-3; CDR3 protein: ASSPGLARPDTQY
J gene: TRBJ2-3; V gene: TRBV9; CDR3 protein: ASSVDPARPSGRWDTDTQY